The 12 T cell receptor beta chains listed next were all sequenced from one sample in a study of blood T cell repertoires in COVID-19. The method was immunoSEQ multiplex PCR; TCRdb's version includes in-frame clones alone and lacks a portion of them. The sample holds some 300,000 clones, approximately 80% seen once. The sample comprised peripheral blood. The source is a woman aged 45-59 years with active or convalescent COVID-19.

This chain connects TRBV10-3 to TRBJ2-1; 11 bases match TRBD1. V lost 8 bases and J lost 10; bases outside the gene matches: 4. Germline CDR1 is ENHRY and CDR2 is SYGVKD. The CDR3 sequence is 12 residues long. This CDR3 reads CAIWDRGFEQFF. CDR3 bases: TGTGCCATCTGGGACAGGGGGTTCGAGCAGTTCTTC.

The CDR3 DNA sequence: TGTGCCAGCAGCTTAATCAGGGGGAGGGAGCAGTTCTTC. Its protein is CASSLIRGREQFF. The chain joins TRBV7-9 to TRBJ2-1; maybe TRBD1 (7 bases). Germline V CDR1 and CDR2: SEHNR, FQNEAQ (reference sequence). V lost 2 bases and J 10 bases, leaving 12 bases between the germline ends. This CDR3 has 13 residues.

The V gene is TRBV18, the J gene TRBJ1-1, with TRBD1 as a possible D gene (6 bases). Deletions cut 3 bases from V and 4 bases from J, with 12 bases between. This CDR3 has 14 residues. In germline, CDR1 is KGHSH, CDR2 LQKENI. CDR3 sequence: CASSPNREITEAFF. The CDR3 bases are TGTGCCAGCTCACCTAACAGGGAAATCACTGAAGCTTTCTTT.

The chain combines TRBV28 with TRBJ1-1; TRBD1 matches at 11 bases. The CDR3 is 15 residues long. Trimming cost V 4 bases and J 10 bases; bases outside gene matches: 11. In germline, CDR1 is MDHEN, CDR2 SYDVKM. CDR3 region: CASSSVGRDRGIAFF. CDR3 nucleotide sequence: TGTGCCAGCAGTTCCGTTGGCCGGGACAGGGGGATAGCTTTCTTT.

The J gene is TRBJ2-7, the V gene TRBV5-1; the match to TRBD2 covers 11 bases. CDR1 SGHRS and CDR2 YFSETQ come from the germline V gene. This CDR3 has 15 residues. J was trimmed by 5 bases and V by 6 bases; bases with no gene match: 10. CDR3 region: CASTVLAGERHEQYF. DNA for the CDR3: TGCGCCAGCACCGTACTAGCGGGAGAACGGCACGAGCAGTACTTC.

The chain joins TRBV11-2 to TRBJ2-7; 7 bases map to TRBD2. This CDR3 has 15 amino acids. Per germline, CDR1 SGHAT and CDR2 FQNNGV. The ends lost 6 bases at V and 2 bases at J; junction bases unmatched: 10. CDR3 in amino acids: CASSPIQGLTYEQYF. The CDR3 DNA sequence: TGTGCCAGCAGTCCAATCCAGGGACTAACCTACGAGCAGTACTTC.

The chain joins TRBV27 to TRBJ2-1; 16 nucleotides match TRBD2. After removal of 5 bases from V and 5 bases from J, the junction contained 15 bases not matched to a gene. This CDR3 contains 20 residues. The germline CDR1 and CDR2 sequences are MNHEY and SMNVEV (reference sequence). As DNA, the CDR3 is TGTGCCAGCAGTCCTATACCGGGACTAGCGGGAGGGCGAAAGAACAATGAGCAGTTCTTC. Amino acids: CASSPIPGLAGGRKNNEQFF.

V and J are TRBV6-1 and TRBJ2-3, with TRBD2 as a possible D gene (5 bases). The germline V gene encodes CDR1 MNHNS and CDR2 SASEGT. The CDR3 covers 14 residues. V was pared by 3 bases and J by 4 bases, with 11 bases between. Written as DNA, the CDR3 is TGTGCCAGCAGTGATCCGGGGTTCTCAGATACGCAGTATTTT. Translated, it gives CASSDPGFSDTQYF.

The chain is built from TRBV12-3 or TRBV12-4 and TRBJ2-1; tentative D call: TRBD2 (6 bases). V lost 3 bases and J lost 4, with 7 bases in between. The CDR3 sequence is 13 residues long. The CDR3 DNA sequence: TGTGCCAGCAGTTTCGGGACTTACAATGAGCAGTTCTTC. It codes for CASSFGTYNEQFF.

The gene calls are TRBV6-6 and TRBJ1-5, with 8 bases lining up with TRBD1. This CDR3 has 13 amino acids. Unmatched junction bases numbered 4, after V lost 6 bases and J lost 6 bases. Looked up from germline, CDR1 is MNHNY and CDR2 is SVGAGI (reference sequence). The CDR3, as DNA: TGTGCCAGCAGGGACAGGGAAGGTCAGCCCCAGCATTTT. Protein: CASRDREGQPQHF.

V usage is TRBV9 and J usage is TRBJ2-7; tentatively, D is TRBD1 (5 bases). The CDR3 extends over 16 amino acids. Trimming took off 3 bases at V and 5 bases at J, with 21 bases between the two ends. Germline-derived CDR1 and CDR2 are SGDLS and YYNGEE. The CDR3 nucleotides read TGTGCCAGCAGCGAACGACCACAGGCGGTTCCCCACGAGCAGTACTTC. Translation: CASSERPQAVPHEQYF.

The V and J genes are TRBV9 and TRBJ2-7, with D maybe TRBD1 (6 bases). Trimming removed 0 bases from V and 0 bases from J, with 10 bases in between. CDR1 SGDLS and CDR2 YYNGEE come from the germline V gene. This CDR3 contains 15 residues. CDR3 sequence: CASSVGTVSSYEQYF. As DNA, the CDR3 is TGTGCCAGCAGCGTAGGGACAGTATCCTCCTACGAGCAGTACTTC. The whole variable domain, filled in from reference TRBV9 and TRBJ2-7, reads DSGVTQTPKHLITATGQRVTLRCSPRSGDLSVYWYQQSLDQGLQFLIQYYNGEERAKGNILERFSAQQFPDLHSELNLSSLELGDSALYFCASSVGTVSSYEQYFGPGTRLTVT.